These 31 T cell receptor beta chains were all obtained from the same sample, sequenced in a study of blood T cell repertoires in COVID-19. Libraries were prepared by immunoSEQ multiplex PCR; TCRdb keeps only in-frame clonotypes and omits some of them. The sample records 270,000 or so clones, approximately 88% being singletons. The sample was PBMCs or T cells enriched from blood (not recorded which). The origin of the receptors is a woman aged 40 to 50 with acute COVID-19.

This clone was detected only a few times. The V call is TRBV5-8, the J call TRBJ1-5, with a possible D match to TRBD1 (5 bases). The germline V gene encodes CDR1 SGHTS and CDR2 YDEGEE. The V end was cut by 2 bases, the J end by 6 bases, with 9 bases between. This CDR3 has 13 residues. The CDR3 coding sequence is TGTGCCAGCAGCTTTGGACATCTTCAGCCCCAGCATTTT. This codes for CASSFGHLQPQHF. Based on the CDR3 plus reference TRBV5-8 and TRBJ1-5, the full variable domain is EAGVTQSPTHLIKTRGQQATLRCSPISGHTSVYWYQQALGLGLQFLLWYDEGEERNRGNFPPRFSGRQFPNYSSELNVNALELEDSALYLCASSFGHLQPQHFGDGTRLSIL.

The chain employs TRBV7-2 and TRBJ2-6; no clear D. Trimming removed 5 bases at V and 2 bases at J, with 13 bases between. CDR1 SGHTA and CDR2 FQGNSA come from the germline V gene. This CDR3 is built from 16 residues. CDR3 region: CASSQDSSTGANVLTF. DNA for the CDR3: TGTGCCAGCAGCCAGGATTCCAGTACTGGGGCCAACGTCCTGACTTTC. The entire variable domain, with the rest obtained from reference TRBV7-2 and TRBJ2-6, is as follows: GAGVSQSPSNKVTEKGKDVELRCDPISGHTALYWYRQSLGQGLEFLIYFQGNSAPDKSGLPSDRFSAERTGGSVSTLTIQRTQQEDSAVYLCASSQDSSTGANVLTFGAGSRLTVL.

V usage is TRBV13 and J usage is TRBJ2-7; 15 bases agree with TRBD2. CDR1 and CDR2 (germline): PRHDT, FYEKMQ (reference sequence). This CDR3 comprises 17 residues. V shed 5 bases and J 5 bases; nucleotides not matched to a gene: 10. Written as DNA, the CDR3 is TGTGCCAGCAGCCAAGGACTAGCGGGAGGGCCGAGCGACGAGCAGTACTTC. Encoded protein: CASSQGLAGGPSDEQYF.

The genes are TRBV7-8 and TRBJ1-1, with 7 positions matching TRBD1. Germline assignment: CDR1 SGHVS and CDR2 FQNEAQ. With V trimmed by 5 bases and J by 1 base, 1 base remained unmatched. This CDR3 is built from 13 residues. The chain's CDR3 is CASSRTGNTEAFF. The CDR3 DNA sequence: TGTGCCAGCAGCCGGACAGGGAACACTGAAGCTTTCTTT.

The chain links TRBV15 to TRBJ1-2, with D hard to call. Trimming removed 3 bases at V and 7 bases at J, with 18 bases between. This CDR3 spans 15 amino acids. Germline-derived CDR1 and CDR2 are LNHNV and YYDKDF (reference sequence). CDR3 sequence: CATSRDQRALLGYTF. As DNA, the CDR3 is TGTGCCACCAGCAGGGATCAGAGGGCTTTGCTTGGCTACACCTTC. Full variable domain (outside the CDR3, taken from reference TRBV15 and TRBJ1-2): DAMVIQNPRYQVTQFGKPVTLSCSQTLNHNVMYWYQQKSSQAPKLLFHYYDKDFNNEADTPDNFQSRRPNTSFCFLDIRSPGLGDTAMYLCATSRDQRALLGYTFGSGTRLTVV.

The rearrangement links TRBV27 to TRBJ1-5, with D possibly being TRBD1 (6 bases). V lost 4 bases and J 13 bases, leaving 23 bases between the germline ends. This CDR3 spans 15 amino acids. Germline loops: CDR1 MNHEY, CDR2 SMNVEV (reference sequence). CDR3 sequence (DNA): TGTGCCAGCAGTTCCCGGGCCTGGGGGCCCAGTAATCAGCATTTT. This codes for CASSSRAWGPSNQHF.

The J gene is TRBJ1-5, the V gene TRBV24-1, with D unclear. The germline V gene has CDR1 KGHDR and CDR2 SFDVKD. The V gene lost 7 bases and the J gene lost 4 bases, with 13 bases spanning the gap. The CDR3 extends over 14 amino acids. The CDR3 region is CATSPLGENQPQHF. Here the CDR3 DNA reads TGTGCCACCAGCCCCCTTGGGGAGAATCAGCCCCAGCATTTT.

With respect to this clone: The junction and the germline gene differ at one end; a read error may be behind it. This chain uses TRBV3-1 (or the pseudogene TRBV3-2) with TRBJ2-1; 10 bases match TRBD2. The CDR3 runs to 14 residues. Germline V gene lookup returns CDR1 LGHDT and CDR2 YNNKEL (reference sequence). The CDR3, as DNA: TGTGCCAGCAGCCAGAGCCTTAGCGGGAGGTTTTGGCTCTTC. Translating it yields CASSQSLSGRFWLF.

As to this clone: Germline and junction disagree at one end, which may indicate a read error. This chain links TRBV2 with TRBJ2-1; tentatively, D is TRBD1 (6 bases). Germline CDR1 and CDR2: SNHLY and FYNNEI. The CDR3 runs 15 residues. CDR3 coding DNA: TGTGCCAGCAATGAAAGGGGGTTTAACTGGAATGAGCAGTTCTTC. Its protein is CASNERGFNWNEQFF.

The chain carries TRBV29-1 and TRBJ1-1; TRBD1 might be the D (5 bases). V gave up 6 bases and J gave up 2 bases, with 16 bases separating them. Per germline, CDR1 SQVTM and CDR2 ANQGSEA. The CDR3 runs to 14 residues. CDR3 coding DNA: TGCAGCGTCGATCCCTGGGGCAGCAACACTGAAGCTTTCTTT. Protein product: CSVDPWGSNTEAFF. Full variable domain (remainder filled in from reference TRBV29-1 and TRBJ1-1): SAVISQKPSRDICQRGTSLTIQCQVDSQVTMMFWYRQQPGQSLTLIATANQGSEATYESGFVIDKFPISRPNLTFSTLTVSNMSPEDSSIYLCSVDPWGSNTEAFFGQGTRLTVV.

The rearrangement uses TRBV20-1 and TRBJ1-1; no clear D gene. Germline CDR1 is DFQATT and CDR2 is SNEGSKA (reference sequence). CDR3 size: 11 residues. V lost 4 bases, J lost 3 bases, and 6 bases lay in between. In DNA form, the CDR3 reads TGCAGTGCTACAAAGCACACTGAAGCTTTCTTT. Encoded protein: CSATKHTEAFF.

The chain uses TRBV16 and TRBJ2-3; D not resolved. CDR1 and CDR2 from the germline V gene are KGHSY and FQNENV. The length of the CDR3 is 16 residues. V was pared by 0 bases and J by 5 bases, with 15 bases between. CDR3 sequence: CASSQSYTFSQDTQYF. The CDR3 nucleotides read TGTGCCAGCAGCCAATCCTATACCTTTTCTCAAGATACGCAGTATTTT.

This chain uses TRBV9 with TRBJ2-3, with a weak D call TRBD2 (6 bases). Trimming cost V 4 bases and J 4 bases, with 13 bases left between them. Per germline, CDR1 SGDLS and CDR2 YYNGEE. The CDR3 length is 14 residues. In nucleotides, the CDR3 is TGTGCCAGCAGCCTCCGCTGGGGGGCAGATACGCAGTATTTT. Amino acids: CASSLRWGADTQYF.

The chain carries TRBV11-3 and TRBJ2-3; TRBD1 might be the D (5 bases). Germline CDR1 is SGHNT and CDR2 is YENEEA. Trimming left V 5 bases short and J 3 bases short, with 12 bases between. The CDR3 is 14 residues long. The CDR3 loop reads CASSPRGTTDTQYF. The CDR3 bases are TGTGCCAGCAGCCCTAGGGGAACGACAGATACGCAGTATTTT. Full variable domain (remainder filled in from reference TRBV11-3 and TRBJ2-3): EAGVVQSPRYKIIEKKQPVAFWCNPISGHNTLYWYLQNLGQGPELLIRYENEEAVDDSQLPKDRFSAERLKGVDSTLKIQPAELGDSAVYLCASSPRGTTDTQYFGPGTRLTVL.

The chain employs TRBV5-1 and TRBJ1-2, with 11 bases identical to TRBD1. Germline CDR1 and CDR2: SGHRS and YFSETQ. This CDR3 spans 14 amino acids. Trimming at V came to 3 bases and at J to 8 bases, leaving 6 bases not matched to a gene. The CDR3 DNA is TGCGCCAGCAGCTCGGGGACAGGGGGTCTCGGCTACACCTTC. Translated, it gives CASSSGTGGLGYTF. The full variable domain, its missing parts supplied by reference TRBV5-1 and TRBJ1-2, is KAGVTQTPRYLIKTRGQQVTLSCSPISGHRSVSWYQQTPGQGLQFLFEYFSETQRNKGNFPGRFSGRQFSNSRSEMNVSTLELGDSALYLCASSSGTGGLGYTFGSGTRLTVV.

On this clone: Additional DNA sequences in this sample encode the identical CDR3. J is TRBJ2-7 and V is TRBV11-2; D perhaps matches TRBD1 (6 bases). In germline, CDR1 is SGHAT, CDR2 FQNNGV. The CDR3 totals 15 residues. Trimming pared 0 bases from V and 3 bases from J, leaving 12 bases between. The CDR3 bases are TGTGCCAGCAGCTTAGAAGGCAGGGGTAGCTACGAGCAGTACGTC. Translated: CASSLEGRGSYEQYV.

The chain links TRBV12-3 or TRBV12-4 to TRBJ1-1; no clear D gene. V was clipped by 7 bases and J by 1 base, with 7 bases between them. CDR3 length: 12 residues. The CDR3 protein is CASKRQNTEAFF. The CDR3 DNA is TGTGCCAGCAAGAGACAGAACACTGAAGCTTTCTTT.

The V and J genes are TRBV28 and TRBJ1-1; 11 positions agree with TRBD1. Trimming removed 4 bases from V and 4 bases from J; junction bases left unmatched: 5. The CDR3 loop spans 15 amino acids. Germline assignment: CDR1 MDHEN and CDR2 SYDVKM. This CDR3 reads CASSSLGTGGTEAFF. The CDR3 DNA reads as TGTGCCAGCAGTTCTTTAGGGACAGGGGGCACTGAAGCTTTCTTT.

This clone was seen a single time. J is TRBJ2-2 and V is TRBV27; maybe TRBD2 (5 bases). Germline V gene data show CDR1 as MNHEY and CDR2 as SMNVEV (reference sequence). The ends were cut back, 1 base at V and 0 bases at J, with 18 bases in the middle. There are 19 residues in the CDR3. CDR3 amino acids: CASSLWPPGYGANTGELFF. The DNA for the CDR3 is TGTGCCAGCAGTTTATGGCCCCCCGGGTACGGGGCGAACACCGGGGAGCTGTTTTTT.

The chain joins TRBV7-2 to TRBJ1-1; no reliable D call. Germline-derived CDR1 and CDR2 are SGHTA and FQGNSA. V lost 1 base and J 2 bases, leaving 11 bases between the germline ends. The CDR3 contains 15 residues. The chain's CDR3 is CASSLGGSGNTEAFF. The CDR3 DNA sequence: TGTGCCAGCAGCTTAGGAGGGTCGGGAAACACTGAAGCTTTCTTT. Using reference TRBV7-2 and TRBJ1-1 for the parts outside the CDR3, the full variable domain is GAGVSQSPSNKVTEKGKDVELRCDPISGHTALYWYRQSLGQGLEFLIYFQGNSAPDKSGLPSDRFSAERTGGSVSTLTIQRTQQEDSAVYLCASSLGGSGNTEAFFGQGTRLTVV.

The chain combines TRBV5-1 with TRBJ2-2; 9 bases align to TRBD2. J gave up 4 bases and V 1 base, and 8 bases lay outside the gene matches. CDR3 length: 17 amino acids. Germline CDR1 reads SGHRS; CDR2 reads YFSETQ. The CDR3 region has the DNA TGCGCCAGCAGCTTGAACGCGGGAGGGCCGGGCACCGGGGAGCTGTTTTTT. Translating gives CASSLNAGGPGTGELFF. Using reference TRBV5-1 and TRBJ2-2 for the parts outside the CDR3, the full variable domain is KAGVTQTPRYLIKTRGQQVTLSCSPISGHRSVSWYQQTPGQGLQFLFEYFSETQRNKGNFPGRFSGRQFSNSRSEMNVSTLELGDSALYLCASSLNAGGPGTGELFFGEGSRLTVL.

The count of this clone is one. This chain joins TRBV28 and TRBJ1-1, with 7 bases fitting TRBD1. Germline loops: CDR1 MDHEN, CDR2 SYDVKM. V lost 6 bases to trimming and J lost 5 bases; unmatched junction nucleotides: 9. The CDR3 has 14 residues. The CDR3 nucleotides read TGTGCCAGCAGCCACAGGGGCCGGGGGACTGAAGCTTTCTTT. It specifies CASSHRGRGTEAFF.

The CDR3 DNA is TGTGCCAGCAGCTCCCAGGGGGGCTACACCTTC. Encoded protein: CASSSQGGYTF. The J gene is TRBJ1-2, the V gene TRBV28, with D possibly TRBD1 on 6 matching bases. V was trimmed by 6 bases and J by 8 bases, leaving 10 bases between them. The CDR3 is 11 residues long. Germline V CDR1 and CDR2: MDHEN, SYDVKM.

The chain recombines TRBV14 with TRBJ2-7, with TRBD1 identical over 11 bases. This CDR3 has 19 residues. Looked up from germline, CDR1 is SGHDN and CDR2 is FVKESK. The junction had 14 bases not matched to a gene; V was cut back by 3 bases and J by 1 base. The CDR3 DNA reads TGTGCCAGCAGCCATCCCGGGACAGGGGGGATCAAGGAATCCTACGAGCAGTACTTC. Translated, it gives CASSHPGTGGIKESYEQYF.

The CDR3 loop is CAISDITRGGNTIYF. CDR3 DNA sequence: TGTGCCATCAGTGATATCACGAGAGGGGGAAACACCATATATTTT. The V gene is TRBV10-3, the J gene TRBJ1-3, with unresolved D. CDR1 is ENHRY, CDR2 SYGVKD, per germline. Deletions cut 3 bases from V and 4 bases from J, with 13 bases between. The length of the CDR3 is 15 residues.

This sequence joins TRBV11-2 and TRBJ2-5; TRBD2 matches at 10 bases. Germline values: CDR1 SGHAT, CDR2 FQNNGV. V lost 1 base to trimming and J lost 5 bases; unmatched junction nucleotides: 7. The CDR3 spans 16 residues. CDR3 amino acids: CASSLGSGRTKETQYF. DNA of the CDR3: TGTGCCAGCAGCTTAGGTAGCGGGAGGACTAAGGAGACCCAGTACTTC. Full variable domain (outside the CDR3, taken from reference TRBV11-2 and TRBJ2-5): EAGVAQSPRYKIIEKRQSVAFWCNPISGHATLYWYQQILGQGPKLLIQFQNNGVVDDSQLPKDRFSAERLKGVDSTLKIQPAKLEDSAVYLCASSLGSGRTKETQYFGPGTRLLVL.

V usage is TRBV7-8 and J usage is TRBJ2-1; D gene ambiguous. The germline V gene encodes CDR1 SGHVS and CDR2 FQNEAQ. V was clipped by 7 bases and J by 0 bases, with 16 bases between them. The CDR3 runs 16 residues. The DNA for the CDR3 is TGTGCCAGCACCAATATAACTTTCTTCTCCTACAATGAGCAGTTCTTC. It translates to CASTNITFFSYNEQFF. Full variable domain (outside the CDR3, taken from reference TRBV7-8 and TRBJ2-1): GAGVSQSPRYKVAKRGQDVALRCDPISGHVSLFWYQQALGQGPEFLTYFQNEAQLDKSGLPSDRFFAERPEGSVSTLKIQRTQQEDSAVYLCASTNITFFSYNEQFFGPGTRLTVL.

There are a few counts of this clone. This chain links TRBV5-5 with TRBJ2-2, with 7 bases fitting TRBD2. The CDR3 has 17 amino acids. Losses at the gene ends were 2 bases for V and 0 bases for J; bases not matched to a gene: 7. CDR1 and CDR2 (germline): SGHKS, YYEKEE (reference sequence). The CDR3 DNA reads TGTGCCAGCAGCTTAGCCCCAAGCGGGGCGAACACCGGGGAGCTGTTTTTT. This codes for CASSLAPSGANTGELFF.

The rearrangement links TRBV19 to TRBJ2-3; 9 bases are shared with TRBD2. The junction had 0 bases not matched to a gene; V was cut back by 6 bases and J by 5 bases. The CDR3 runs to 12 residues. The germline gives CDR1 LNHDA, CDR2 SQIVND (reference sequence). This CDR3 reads CASRTSGDTQYF. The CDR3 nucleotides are TGTGCCAGTAGGACTAGCGGAGATACGCAGTATTTT.

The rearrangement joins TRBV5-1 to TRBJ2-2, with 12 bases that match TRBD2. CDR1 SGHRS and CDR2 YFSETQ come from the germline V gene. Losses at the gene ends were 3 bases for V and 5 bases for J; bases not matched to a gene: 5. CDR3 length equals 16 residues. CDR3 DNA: TGCGCCAGCAGCTACCTAGCGGGAGGGGTTACCGGGGAGCTGTTTTTT. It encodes CASSYLAGGVTGELFF. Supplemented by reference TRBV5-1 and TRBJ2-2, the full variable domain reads KAGVTQTPRYLIKTRGQQVTLSCSPISGHRSVSWYQQTPGQGLQFLFEYFSETQRNKGNFPGRFSGRQFSNSRSEMNVSTLELGDSALYLCASSYLAGGVTGELFFGEGSRLTVL.

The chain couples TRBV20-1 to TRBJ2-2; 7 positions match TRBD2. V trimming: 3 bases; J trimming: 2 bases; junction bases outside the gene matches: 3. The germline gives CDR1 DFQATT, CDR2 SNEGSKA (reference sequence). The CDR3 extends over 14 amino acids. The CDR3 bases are TGCAGTGCTAGTAAGACTAGCAACACCGGGGAGCTGTTTTTT. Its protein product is CSASKTSNTGELFF.